One and the same sample provided the 5 T cell receptor beta chains below, sequenced in a study of cytomegalovirus exposure and HLA in healthy donors. A multiplex PCR was run with 60 Vbeta primers and 13 Jbeta primers. TCRdb's copy holds only in-frame clones and misses some; the assay was immunoSEQ multiplex PCR. The table records 150,000 or so clones, roughly 80% of them present only once. The sample comprised PBMCs. All receptors come from a man aged 30-40 years in good health and CMV-seronegative.

The chain uses TRBV29-1 and TRBJ2-7; 8 positions agree with TRBD1. The CDR3 is 13 amino acids. V trimming: 3 bases; J trimming: 6 bases; junction bases outside the gene matches: 7. Germline V gives CDR1 SQVTM, CDR2 ANQGSEA. CDR3 region: CSVEFQGAGEQYF. Here the CDR3 DNA reads TGCAGCGTTGAGTTCCAGGGGGCTGGCGAGCAGTACTTC.

The CDR3 sequence: CASSARTSLEQYF. CDR3 DNA: TGTGCCAGCAGCGCACGGACTAGCCTCGAGCAGTACTTC. The chain has TRBV7-2 and TRBJ2-7; 8 bases align to TRBD2. The junction had 6 bases not matched to a gene; V was cut back by 5 bases and J by 6 bases. This CDR3 contains 13 residues. Germline V gene sequence: CDR1 SGHTA, CDR2 FQGNSA.

The rearrangement links TRBV9 to TRBJ2-5; TRBD2 agrees at 13 bases. The germline gives CDR1 SGDLS, CDR2 YYNGEE. This CDR3 spans 16 amino acids. With V trimmed by 4 bases and J by 4 bases, 7 bases remained unmatched. CDR3 loop: CASSCGLAGVGETQYF. The CDR3 bases are TGTGCCAGCAGCTGCGGACTAGCGGGAGTAGGAGAGACCCAGTACTTC.

The V gene is TRBV30, the J gene TRBJ2-6; TRBD1 aligns across 11 bases. The V segment lost 1 base and the J segment 3 bases; nucleotides outside the gene matches: 2. The CDR3 runs 16 residues. Germline assignment: CDR1 GTSNPN and CDR2 SVGIG (reference sequence). The CDR3 region is CAWSGTGGFGANVLTF. CDR3 in DNA: TGTGCCTGGAGTGGGACAGGGGGCTTTGGGGCCAACGTCCTGACTTTC. Based on the CDR3 plus reference TRBV30 and TRBJ2-6, the full variable domain is SQTIHQWPATLVQPVGSPLSLECTVEGTSNPNLYWYRQAAGRGLQLLFYSVGIGQISSEVPQNLSASRPQDRQFILSSKKLLLSDSGFYLCAWSGTGGFGANVLTFGAGSRLTVL.

The chain couples TRBV5-1 to TRBJ2-7; tentative D call: TRBD2 (6 bases). The CDR3 extends over 15 amino acids. The germline gives CDR1 SGHRS, CDR2 YFSETQ. Trimming removed 3 bases at V and 2 bases at J, with 15 bases between. CDR3 residues: CASSWGLPGTYEQYF. The DNA of the CDR3 is TGCGCCAGCAGCTGGGGACTTCCTGGAACCTACGAGCAGTACTTC. Supplemented by reference TRBV5-1 and TRBJ2-7, the full variable domain reads KAGVTQTPRYLIKTRGQQVTLSCSPISGHRSVSWYQQTPGQGLQFLFEYFSETQRNKGNFPGRFSGRQFSNSRSEMNVSTLELGDSALYLCASSWGLPGTYEQYFGPGTRLTVT.